These T cell receptor beta chains were read from a single sample in a study of cytomegalovirus exposure and HLA in healthy donors. Method: immunoSEQ multiplex PCR; TCRdb's copy keeps in-frame clones and lacks some. Among roughly 77,000 clones listed, 85% to 95% were seen once. Material: PBMCs. The receptors were gathered from a woman aged 18-29 years in good health and CMV-seronegative. The CDR3 runs from the conserved cysteine through the conserved F or W. Fields, in order: J gene, clone size, V gene, D gene, CDR3 DNA, CDR3 protein. D genes are given only for firm matches. The size of a clone is reported for some rows only, either as once, few or many, or as a class for expanded clones.

TRBJ1-1 | - | TRBV18 | TRBD1 | TGTGCCAGCTCACCGTACCCGGGACAGGGTAATGAAGCTTTCTTT | CASSPYPGQGNEAFF
TRBJ2-5 | - | TRBV6-1 | - | TGTGCCAGCAGGGAACGGAGGTACCAAGAGACCCAGTACTTC | CASRERRYQETQYF
TRBJ2-1 | - | TRBV7-6 | - | TGTGCCAGCAGCTTAGTTGGGCGTCAGGTATCATTATCCAATGAGCAGTTCTTC | CASSLVGRQVSLSNEQFF
TRBJ2-4 | - | TRBV5-6 | TRBD2 | TGTGCCAGCAGCATTGAGAGGATCAGCGGGGGGAGAAACATTCAGTACTTC | CASSIERISGGRNIQYF
TRBJ1-6 | - | TRBV7-9 | TRBD1 | TGTGCCAGCAGCTGGACAGGGGGCGGGATTTATAATTCACCCCTCCACTTT | CASSWTGGGIYNSPLHF
TRBJ1-1 | - | TRBV10-2 | TRBD1 | TGCGCCAGCAGTAACCGGGACAGGGGGGCTGAAGCTTTCTTT | CASSNRDRGAEAFF
TRBJ2-7 | - | TRBV6-1 | TRBD1 | TGTGCCAGCAGTGAAGCAGGAGGAGACAGGGGTGACGAGCAGTACTTC | CASSEAGGDRGDEQYF
TRBJ2-7 | - | TRBV27 | TRBD1 | TGTGCCAGCAGTCACCTAACAGGGGGCGCGTTATACGAGCAGTACTTC | CASSHLTGGALYEQYF
TRBJ2-4 | - | TRBV4-3 | TRBD1 | TGCGCCAGCATTCTACGTACTCGGGACAGGGAAGGGAACATTCAGTACTTC | CASILRTRDREGNIQYF
TRBJ2-3 | - | TRBV19 | TRBD2 | TGTGCCAGTAGTACTCGAGCGGGGGGGCCAGATACGCAGTATTTT | CASSTRAGGPDTQYF
TRBJ2-2 | - | TRBV5-1 | - | TGCGCCAGCAGCTTCTACACCGGGGAGCTGTTTTTT | CASSFYTGELFF
TRBJ1-5 | few | TRBV7-2 | TRBD1 | TGTGCCAGCAGCTACAGGGGGGAGCAGCCCCAGCATTTT | CASSYRGEQPQHF
TRBJ2-2 | - | TRBV7-9 | TRBD2 | TGTGCCAGCAGCTTAGCGGCGGGAGGCCGCACCGGGGAGCTGTTTTTT | CASSLAAGGRTGELFF
TRBJ2-1 | - | TRBV7-2 | - | TGTGCCAGCAGCCCCCGGGACACCACCTACAATGAGCAGTTCTTC | CASSPRDTTYNEQFF
TRBJ2-1 | - | TRBV15 | - | TGTGCCACCAGCAGAGAGGGCTATACAAGCAATGAGCAGTTCTTC | CATSREGYTSNEQFF
TRBJ2-2 | - | TRBV9 | - | TGTGCCAGCAGCGTAGGAATAGGAGGGGCGATAGGGGAGCTGTTTTTT | CASSVGIGGAIGELFF
TRBJ2-2 | - | TRBV20-1 | - | TGCAGTGCTAGCAGGACCGGGGAGCTGTTTTTT | CSASRTGELFF
TRBJ1-2 | - | TRBV5-6 | - | TGTGCCAGCAGCTTTCAGCCCCGGGCAGGGAAAGGAGGCTACACCTTC | CASSFQPRAGKGGYTF
TRBJ2-2 | once | TRBV14 | - | TGTGCCAGCAGTCCCCAGGGGCTGGGCACCGGGGAGCTGTTTTTT | CASSPQGLGTGELFF
TRBJ2-7 | - | TRBV7-9 | - | TGTGCCAGCAGCTTAGACAGGTCCTACGAGCAGTACTTC | CASSLDRSYEQYF
TRBJ2-5 | - | TRBV1 | - | TGCACCAGCAGCCAAGAGTGGGACAGCTTCCAAGAGACCCAGTACTTC | CTSSQEWDSFQETQYF
TRBJ1-5 | once | TRBV5-5 | TRBD1 | TGTGCCAGCAGCAAGGAGGCGGGACAGGGGGCGCGACAGCCCCAGCATTTT | CASSKEAGQGARQPQHF
TRBJ2-7 | once | TRBV7-8 | TRBD2 | TGTGCCAGCAGCTTATTGCGGGAGTTCTACGAGCAGTACTTC | CASSLLREFYEQYF
TRBJ1-6 | - | TRBV7-9 | - | TGTGCCAGCAGCGAGGCAGGCCATGGAGGCTATAATTCACCCCTCCACTTT | CASSEAGHGGYNSPLHF